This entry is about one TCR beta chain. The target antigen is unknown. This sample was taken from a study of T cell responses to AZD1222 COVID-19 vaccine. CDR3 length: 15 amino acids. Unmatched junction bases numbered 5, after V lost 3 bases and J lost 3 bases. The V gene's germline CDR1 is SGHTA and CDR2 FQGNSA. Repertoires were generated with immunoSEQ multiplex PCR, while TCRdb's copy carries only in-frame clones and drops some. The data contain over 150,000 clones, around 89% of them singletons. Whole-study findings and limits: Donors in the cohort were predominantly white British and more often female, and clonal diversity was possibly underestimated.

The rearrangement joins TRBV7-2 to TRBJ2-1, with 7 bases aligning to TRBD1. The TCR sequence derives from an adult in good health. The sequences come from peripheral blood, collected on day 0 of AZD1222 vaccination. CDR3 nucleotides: TGTGCCAGCAGCTTCGACAGGGACCTCTACAATGAGCAGTTCTTC. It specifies CASSFDRDLYNEQFF.